Shown below are 11 T cell receptor beta chains from a single sample sequenced in a study of T cell responses to AZD1222 COVID-19 vaccine. Sequenced by immunoSEQ multiplex PCR; TCRdb stores in-frame clones only, minus some. The data contain 55,000 to 75,000 clones, 60% to 85% of them singletons. Sequenced material: peripheral blood, taken on day 0 of MenACWY control vaccination. The receptors originated from an adult in good health.

The V and J genes are TRBV3-1 (or the pseudogene TRBV3-2) and TRBJ2-7; D may be TRBD2 (7 bases). CDR1 and CDR2 (germline): LGHDT, YNNKEL (reference sequence). The length of the CDR3 is 14 residues. With 3 bases removed from V and 2 bases from J, the gap between germline ends came to 11 bases. This chain's CDR3 is CASSHGGGAYEQYF. The CDR3 coding sequence is TGTGCCAGCAGCCATGGAGGGGGGGCCTACGAGCAGTACTTC.

The chain links TRBV19 to TRBJ1-5, with D possibly matching TRBD1 (5 bases). The CDR3 extends over 16 amino acids. From germline, CDR1 is LNHDA and CDR2 SQIVND (reference sequence). V lost 5 bases, J lost 3 bases, and 17 bases lay in between. CDR3 amino acids: CASSPGGYRANQPQHF. Here the CDR3 DNA reads TGTGCCAGTAGTCCGGGGGGGTATCGGGCCAATCAGCCCCAGCATTTT.

This clone was detected only once. The chain links TRBV6-5 to TRBJ1-5; maybe TRBD1 (5 bases). Germline CDR1 is MNHEY and CDR2 is SVGAGI. This CDR3 is built from 15 residues. V lost 6 bases and J 1 base, leaving 13 bases between the germline ends. CDR3 region: CASRTFGGSNQPQHF. The CDR3 DNA reads TGTGCCAGCAGGACCTTTGGGGGGAGCAATCAGCCCCAGCATTTT.

The table lists this clone with a few counts. The chain recombines TRBV2 with TRBJ1-1, with 8 bases matching TRBD1. The CDR3 has 15 residues. V gave up 4 bases and J gave up 1 base; unmatched junction bases: 5. CDR1 SNHLY and CDR2 FYNNEI come from the germline V gene. The CDR3 nucleotides are TGTGCCAGCAGTGCCGGACAGGGCAGGAACACTGAAGCTTTCTTT. Translating it yields CASSAGQGRNTEAFF.

V and J are TRBV3-1 (or the pseudogene TRBV3-2) and TRBJ2-2; 9 bases match TRBD2. V was pared by 4 bases and J by 2 bases, with 2 bases of the junction left unmatched. CDR1 and CDR2 from the germline V gene are LGHDT and YNNKEL (reference sequence). The CDR3 is 15 residues long. CDR3 in amino acids: CASSPTSGNTGELFF. For the CDR3, the DNA is TGTGCCAGCAGCCCGACTAGCGGAAACACCGGGGAGCTGTTTTTT.

The chain has TRBV7-9 and TRBJ1-2; D might be TRBD1 (6 bases). This CDR3 is 17 amino acids long. V was clipped by 3 bases and J by 2 bases, with 19 bases between them. Germline-derived CDR1 and CDR2 are SEHNR and FQNEAQ (reference sequence). CDR3: CASSFNNLDRFNYGYTF. Written as DNA, the CDR3 is TGTGCCAGCAGCTTTAATAATTTGGACAGATTCAACTATGGCTACACCTTC.

This chain connects TRBV6-5 to TRBJ1-6; D ambiguous. The CDR3 totals 14 residues. V lost 6 bases to trimming and J lost 0 bases, with 6 bases between them. The V gene's germline CDR1 is MNHEY and CDR2 SVGAGI. The CDR3 reads CASSRSSYNSPLHF. The DNA of the CDR3 is TGTGCCAGCAGCCGGAGCTCCTATAATTCACCCCTCCACTTT.

J is TRBJ2-5 and V is TRBV25-1, with D unresolved. Trimming took 4 bases from V and 3 from J, leaving 3 bases between them. Germline CDR1 reads MGHDK; CDR2 reads SYGVNS. The CDR3 has 11 amino acids. DNA for the CDR3: TGTGCCAGCAGTGCCAAAGAGACCCAGTACTTC. Its translation: CASSAKETQYF.

This clone has a single count. The chain employs TRBV30 and TRBJ2-1, with D possibly matching TRBD1 (5 bases). The CDR3 consists of 13 residues. Looked up from germline, CDR1 is GTSNPN and CDR2 is SVGIG (reference sequence). V was clipped by 3 bases and J by 6 bases, with 12 bases between them. CDR3 nucleotides: TGTGCCTGGAGCCTCCAGGGTCTCAATGAGCAGTTCTTC. This gives the protein CAWSLQGLNEQFF.

The rearrangement uses TRBV3-1 (or the pseudogene TRBV3-2) and TRBJ2-7, with a tentative D call TRBD2 (7 bases). Trimming left V 4 bases short and J 0 bases short, with 16 bases between. This CDR3 contains 16 residues. The germline CDR1 and CDR2 sequences are LGHDT and YNNKEL (reference sequence). CDR3 sequence reads: CASSPSGGARSYEQYF. The CDR3 DNA sequence: TGTGCCAGCAGCCCGTCGGGGGGCGCCCGCTCCTACGAGCAGTACTTC.

About this clone: An end of the junction does not agree with germline; a read error may underlie this. This chain uses TRBV5-4 with TRBJ1-2; D is ambiguous. Germline CDR1 and CDR2: SGHNT and YYREEE (reference sequence). CDR3 length: 13 residues. CDR3 amino acids: CASSLSGKFGEWF. As DNA, the CDR3 is TGTGCCAGCAGCTTGTCGGGCAAGTTCGGGGAATGGTTC.